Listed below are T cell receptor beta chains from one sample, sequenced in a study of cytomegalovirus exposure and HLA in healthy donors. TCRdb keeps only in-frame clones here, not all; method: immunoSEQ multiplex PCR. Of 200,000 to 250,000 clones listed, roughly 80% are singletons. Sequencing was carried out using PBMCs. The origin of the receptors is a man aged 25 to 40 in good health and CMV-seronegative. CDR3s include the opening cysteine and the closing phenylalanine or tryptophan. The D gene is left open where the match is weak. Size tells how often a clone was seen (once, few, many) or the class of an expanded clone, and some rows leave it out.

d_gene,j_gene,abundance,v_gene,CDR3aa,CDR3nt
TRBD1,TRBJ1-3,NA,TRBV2,CATQRTSRQGHSGNTIYF,TGTGCCACCCAGCGGACCTCGAGACAGGGGCATTCTGGAAACACCATATATTTT
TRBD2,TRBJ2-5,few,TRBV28,CASSLVLAGGRETQYF,TGTGCCAGCAGCCTTGTACTAGCGGGGGGGCGAGAGACCCAGTACTTC
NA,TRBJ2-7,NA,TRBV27,CASSPLAYSSYEQYF,TGTGCCAGCAGTCCACTAGCTTATAGCTCCTACGAGCAGTACTTC
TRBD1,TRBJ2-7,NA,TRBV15,CATSRDRDRGILEQYF,TGTGCCACCAGCAGAGATCGCGACAGGGGGATTCTCGAGCAGTACTTC
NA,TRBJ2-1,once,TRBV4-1,CASSQGDLPTYNEQFF,TGCGCCAGCAGCCAAGGAGACTTACCTACCTACAATGAGCAGTTCTTC
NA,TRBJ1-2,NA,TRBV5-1,CASSHTAPYGYTF,TGCGCCAGCAGTCATACAGCTCCCTATGGCTACACCTTC
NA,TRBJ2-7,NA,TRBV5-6,CASSPVDLGLHEQYF,TGTGCCAGCAGCCCTGTGGATCTAGGTCTTCACGAGCAGTACTTC
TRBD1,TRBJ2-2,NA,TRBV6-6,CASSRTGTANTGELFF,TGTGCCAGCAGCCGAACCGGGACAGCGAACACCGGGGAGCTGTTTTTT
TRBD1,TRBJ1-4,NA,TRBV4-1,CASSQDGRGLEKLFF,TGCGCCAGCAGCCAAGACGGGAGGGGGCTGGAAAAACTGTTTTTT
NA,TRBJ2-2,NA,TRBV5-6,CASSSDLATNTGELFF,TGTGCCAGCAGCTCTGACCTAGCGACAAACACCGGGGAGCTGTTTTTT
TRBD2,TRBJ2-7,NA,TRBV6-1,CASMGLAGSYEQYF,TGTGCCAGCATGGGACTAGCGGGGAGCTACGAGCAGTACTTC
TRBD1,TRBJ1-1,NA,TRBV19,CASSLYTILQGAFTEAFF,TGTGCCAGTAGTCTATACACCATCCTCCAGGGGGCATTCACTGAAGCTTTCTTT
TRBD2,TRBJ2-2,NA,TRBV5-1,CASSSLLAGNTGELFF,TGCGCCAGCAGCTCACTACTAGCGGGGAACACCGGGGAGCTGTTTTTT
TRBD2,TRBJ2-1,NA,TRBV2,CASSDSGGYNEQFF,TGTGCCAGCAGTGATAGCGGGGGGTACAATGAGCAGTTCTTC
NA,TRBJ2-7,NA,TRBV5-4,CASSGRDSPYEQYF,TGTGCCAGCAGCGGCCGGGATTCCCCCTACGAGCAGTACTTC
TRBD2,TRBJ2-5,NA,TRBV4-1,CASSHSEGGLGQTQYF,TGCGCCAGCAGCCACTCCGAGGGGGGACTAGGGCAGACCCAGTACTTC
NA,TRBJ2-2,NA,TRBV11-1,CASSLVEVGELFF,TGTGCCAGCAGCCTCGTAGAAGTCGGGGAGCTGTTTTTT
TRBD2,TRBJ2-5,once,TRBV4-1,CASSPESLTSGAGETQYF,TGCGCCAGCAGCCCAGAGAGTTTGACTAGCGGGGCCGGAGAGACCCAGTACTTC
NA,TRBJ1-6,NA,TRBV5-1,CASSLVAGPNSPLHF,TGCGCCAGCAGCTTGGTGGCGGGCCCTAATTCACCCCTCCACTTT
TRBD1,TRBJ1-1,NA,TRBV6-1,CASSSTTGPNTEAFF,TGTGCCAGCAGTTCCACGACAGGGCCGAACACTGAAGCTTTCTTT
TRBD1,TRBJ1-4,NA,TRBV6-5,CASSKTGGNEKLFF,TGTGCCAGCAGTAAGACAGGGGGTAATGAAAAACTGTTTTTT
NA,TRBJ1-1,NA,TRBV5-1,CASSLRGDRANTEAFF,TGCGCCAGCAGCTTGAGGGGTGACAGAGCAAACACTGAAGCTTTCTTT
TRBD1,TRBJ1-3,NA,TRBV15,CATSYTGTGGSGNTIYF,TGTGCCACCAGCTATACCGGGACAGGGGGTTCTGGAAACACCATATATTTT
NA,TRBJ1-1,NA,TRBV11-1,CASSLGSRNTEAFF,TGTGCCAGCAGCTTAGGGAGTAGGAACACTGAAGCTTTCTTT
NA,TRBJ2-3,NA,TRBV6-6,CASSYSTGTLTDTQYF,TGTGCCAGCAGTTACTCAACGGGTACCCTCACAGATACGCAGTATTTT
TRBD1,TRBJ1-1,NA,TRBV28,CASSDRGRGTEAFF,TGTGCCAGCAGTGACAGGGGGCGCGGGACTGAAGCTTTCTTT
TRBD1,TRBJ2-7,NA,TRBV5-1,CASSSGQGAPSAEQYF,TGCGCCAGCAGCTCGGGACAGGGGGCTCCCTCGGCCGAGCAGTACTTC
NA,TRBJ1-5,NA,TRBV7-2,CASSLGGAQSNQPQHF,TGTGCCAGCAGCTTAGGGGGAGCTCAGAGCAATCAGCCCCAGCATTTT
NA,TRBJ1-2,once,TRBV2,CASSRDFDYGYTF,TGTGCCAGCAGTCGGGACTTTGACTATGGCTACACCTTC
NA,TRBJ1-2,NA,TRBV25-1,CASSEGGNYGYTF,TGTGCCAGCAGTGAGGGAGGGAACTATGGCTACACCTTC
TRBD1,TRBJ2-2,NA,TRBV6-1,CASSEARTGMYTGELFF,TGTGCCAGCAGTGAAGCCCGGACAGGGATGTACACCGGGGAGCTGTTTTTT
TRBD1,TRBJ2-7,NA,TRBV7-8,CASSGDREGYEQYF,TGTGCCAGCAGCGGGGACAGGGAGGGCTACGAGCAGTACTTC
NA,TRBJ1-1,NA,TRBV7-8,CASSSRMGERTDTEAFF,TGTGCCAGCAGCTCTCGAATGGGAGAGAGGACCGACACTGAAGCTTTCTTT
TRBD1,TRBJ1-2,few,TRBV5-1,CASSLRSGGKAGYTF,TGCGCCAGCAGCTTGCGGTCAGGGGGTAAAGCTGGCTACACCTTC
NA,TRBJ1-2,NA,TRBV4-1,CASSQDLQVPNYGYTF,TGCGCCAGCAGCCAAGATCTACAGGTTCCTAACTATGGCTACACCTTC
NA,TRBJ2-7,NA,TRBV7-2,CASSADRSPSYEQYF,TGTGCCAGCAGCGCAGACAGGAGCCCTTCCTACGAGCAGTACTTC
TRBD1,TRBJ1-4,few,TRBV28,CASKGRGREKLFF,TGTGCCAGCAAGGGCAGGGGGCGTGAAAAACTGTTTTTT
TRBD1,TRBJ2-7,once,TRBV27,CASSGTGLYEQYF,TGTGCCAGCAGTGGGACAGGCCTGTACGAGCAGTACTTC
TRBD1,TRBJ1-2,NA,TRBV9,CASSARTGNGYTF,TGTGCCAGCAGCGCCCGGACAGGGAATGGCTACACCTTC
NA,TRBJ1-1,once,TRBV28,CASERALRGTEAFF,TGTGCCTCCGAGAGGGCATTACGGGGCACTGAAGCTTTCTTT
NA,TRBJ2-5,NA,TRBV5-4,CASSLVGDSKETQYF,TGTGCCAGCAGCTTGGTCGGGGACTCAAAAGAGACCCAGTACTTC
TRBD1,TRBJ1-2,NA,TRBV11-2,CASSLEGQGHGYTF,TGTGCCAGCAGCTTAGAAGGACAGGGCCATGGCTACACCTTC
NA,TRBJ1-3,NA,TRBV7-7,CASSSRPARGGNTIYF,TGTGCTAGCAGCTCGCGCCCGGCCCGGGGTGGAAACACCATATATTTT
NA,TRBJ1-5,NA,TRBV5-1,CASRAAGVNQPQHF,TGCGCCAGCAGGGCCGCAGGGGTCAATCAGCCCCAGCATTTT